This T cell receptor beta chain was sequenced in a study of cytomegalovirus exposure and HLA in healthy donors. The V and J ends lost 0 bases and 0 bases, in that order; junction bases with no gene match: 1. Per the germline V gene, CDR1 is PRHDT and CDR2 is FYEKMQ (reference sequence). The CDR3 is 15 residues long. The PCR employed 60 Vbeta primers together with 13 Jbeta primers. Produced via immunoSEQ multiplex PCR; TCRdb's table is partial and in-frame only. This sample has around 100,000 clones, with 75% to 90% found just once. The TCR originated in a man in his forties in good health and CMV-seronegative. The rearrangement joins TRBV13 to TRBJ1-2; 7 bases are shared with TRBD1. The specimen was PBMCs. The CDR3 bases are TGTGCCAGCAGCTTAGGGACAGGGCCTAACTATGGCTACACCTTC. Amino acid sequence: CASSLGTGPNYGYTF.